This is a list of T cell receptor beta chains from one sample in a study of post-analysis software for immune sequencing data. TCRdb reanalysed the PCR reads using MiXCR and keeps one entry per CDR3 protein. The repertoire holds roughly 540,000 distinct CDR3 sequences, around a third seen once, with 5% to 6% in the top ten. Input material: blood. Receptors originate from a girl under 18 with multiple sclerosis. Each CDR3 is given with its conserved first and last residue. A D gene is named only where the DNA matches it firmly. Clone size, where shown, is once, few, many, or a class for clones that have expanded.

V,J,D,size,DNA,CDR3
TRBV25-1,TRBJ1-1,TRBD1,few,TGTGCCAGCAGTGGACAGGGAGGAGGCACTGAAGCTTTCTTT,CASSGQGGGTEAFF
TRBV18,TRBJ1-3,TRBD1,-,TGTGCCAGCTCACCAAGGACAGGCAACACCATATATTTT,CASSPRTGNTIYF
TRBV5-1,TRBJ1-6,TRBD1,once,TGCGCCAGCAGCCCTGAGACAGGGGGGAATAATTCACCCCTCCACTTT,CASSPETGGNNSPLHF
TRBV5-1,TRBJ2-7,TRBD1,few,TGCGCCAGCAGCACCGGACAGGTAGGGGACGAGCAGTACTTC,CASSTGQVGDEQYF
TRBV6-6,TRBJ1-1,TRBD1,-,TGTGCCAGCAGCCTCCGGGACAGGGGGCAAGTCACTGAAGCTTTCTTT,CASSLRDRGQVTEAFF
TRBV20-1,TRBJ1-2,-,-,TGCAGTGGGGCCAGGGTCTATGGCTACACCTTC,CSGARVYGYTF
TRBV29-1,TRBJ2-7,TRBD1,-,TGCAGCATATCGACAGGGGACACCTACGAGCAGTACTTC,CSISTGDTYEQYF
TRBV3-1,TRBJ1-2,TRBD1,-,TGTGCCAGCAGCCCCCAGACAGGGATCGGGTATGGCTACACCTTC,CASSPQTGIGYGYTF
TRBV18,TRBJ2-5,-,-,TGTGCCAGCTCACCGAGGGTAGAGACCCAGTACTTC,CASSPRVETQYF
TRBV7-3,TRBJ2-1,-,-,TGTGCCAGCAGTGGGGGACGGAACAATGAGCAGTTCTTC,CASSGGRNNEQFF
TRBV5-1,TRBJ2-1,-,few,TGCGCCAGCAGCTCCTTCTTAGGTGACGACGGATACAATGAGCAGTTCTTC,CASSSFLGDDGYNEQFF
TRBV12-3/TRBV12-4,TRBJ1-5,TRBD1,-,TGTGCCAGCAACTCGGTCCCGACAGGGAATCAGCCCCAGCATTTT,CASNSVPTGNQPQHF
TRBV2,TRBJ2-4,-,-,TGTGCCAGCAGGGACAGCGGGATAAACATTCAGTACTTC,CASRDSGINIQYF
TRBV24-1,TRBJ2-1,-,few,TGTGCCACCAGTGATTTTTCAGGTTACAATGAGCAGTTCTTC,CATSDFSGYNEQFF
TRBV5-6,TRBJ2-5,-,once,TGTGCCAGCAGCCCGGAGCTCGACCGGCCAGAGACCCAGTACTTC,CASSPELDRPETQYF
TRBV27,TRBJ2-7,-,-,TGTGCCAGCAGTTTAAGGGGGGCCTACGAGCAGTACTTC,CASSLRGAYEQYF
TRBV7-9,TRBJ1-5,-,-,TGTGCCAGCGGTGCGGGGAGATATCAGCCCCAGCATTTT,CASGAGRYQPQHF
TRBV2,TRBJ1-2,TRBD1,-,TGTGCCAGCCACAGGGGCCTTAATGGCTACACCTTC,CASHRGLNGYTF
TRBV12-5,TRBJ2-1,TRBD2,-,TGTGCTAGTGGTTCGTCCCTAGCGGCATACAATGAGCAGTTCTTC,CASGSSLAAYNEQFF
TRBV12-3/TRBV12-4,TRBJ1-2,-,few,TGTGCCAGCAGTTTAGCACAGGCGGCAGGTCAGGACTACTATGGCTACACCTTC,CASSLAQAAGQDYYGYTF
TRBV5-1,TRBJ2-5,TRBD2,-,TGCGCCAGCAGCTGGGGACTAGCGGGGGCGTACCAAGAGACCCAGTACTTC,CASSWGLAGAYQETQYF
TRBV5-6,TRBJ2-7,TRBD2,-,TGTGCCAGCAGACATATAGCGGGGGCCGACTACGAGCAGTACTTC,CASRHIAGADYEQYF
TRBV12-3/TRBV12-4,TRBJ2-7,-,few,TGTGCCAGCAGTTTAAAAGGCTCCCCCCACGAGCAGTACTTC,CASSLKGSPHEQYF